A selection of T cell receptor beta chains follows, all from one sample in a study of radiation and T cells in renal cell carcinoma. Here immunoSEQ multiplex PCR was the method, and the copy in TCRdb shows in-frame clones only, minus some. The profile covers about 74,000 clones, with 89% appearing a single time and about 5.8% taken by the ten largest. Sequencing used blood, obtained from a patient whose treatment included radiotherapy and nephrectomy. The receptors derive from a woman in her 70s with renal cell carcinoma. Each CDR3 is given with its conserved first and last residue. D genes are given only for firm matches. Clone size, where shown, is once, few, many, or a class for clones that have expanded.

.	TRBV28	.	TRBJ2-7	CASSFSRPSEQYF	TGTGCCAGCAGTTTCTCCCGTCCGTCCGAGCAGTACTTC
.	TRBV14	TRBD1	TRBJ2-1	CASSRRTSGGGEQFF	TGTGCCAGCAGCCGCAGAACTTCAGGGGGCGGGGAGCAGTTCTTC
.	TRBV15	.	TRBJ2-7	CATSRDLVGGPKIYEQYF	TGTGCCACCAGCAGAGATTTGGTGGGGGGCCCAAAGATCTACGAGCAGTACTTC
.	TRBV30	.	TRBJ1-5	CAWSVQGSYQPQHF	TGTGCCTGGAGTGTACAAGGGTCTTATCAGCCCCAGCATTTT
.	TRBV5-1	TRBD1	TRBJ1-1	CASSLAGTGINTEAFF	TGCGCCAGCAGCTTGGCCGGGACAGGGATAAACACTGAAGCTTTCTTT
.	TRBV5-1	.	TRBJ1-1	CASSSGRADTEAFF	TGCGCCAGCAGCTCGGGGAGGGCCGACACTGAAGCTTTCTTT
.	TRBV6-4	TRBD2	TRBJ2-1	CASSEAGGSYNEQFF	TGTGCCAGCAGTGAGGCGGGGGGGTCCTACAATGAGCAGTTCTTC
.	TRBV13	TRBD1	TRBJ1-1	CASSLGPVTGLTEAFF	TGTGCCAGCAGCTTAGGGCCGGTGACAGGGCTGACTGAAGCTTTCTTT
.	TRBV28	TRBD1	TRBJ1-6	CAIRGQAHNSPLHF	TGTGCCATCCGGGGACAGGCCCATAATTCACCCCTCCACTTT
.	TRBV4-1	.	TRBJ1-1	CASSQAGGWDTEAFF	TGCGCCAGCAGCCAAGCGGGGGGGTGGGACACTGAAGCTTTCTTT
.	TRBV6-5	TRBD2	TRBJ2-5	CASSYLGSGDQETQYF	TGTGCCAGCAGTTATTTGGGGAGCGGGGACCAAGAGACCCAGTACTTC
.	TRBV2	.	TRBJ1-1	CASSPSRPPNAFF	TGTGCCAGCAGTCCTTCCCGACCCCCAAATGCTTTCTTT
.	TRBV5-4	TRBD2	TRBJ2-3	CASSTGLAGGRASTDTQYF	TGTGCCAGCAGCACCGGACTAGCGGGGGGCCGTGCTAGCACAGATACGCAGTATTTT
.	TRBV28	.	TRBJ1-1	CASSSPPANTEAFF	TGTGCCAGCAGTTCCCCCCCCGCGAACACTGAAGCTTTCTTT
.	TRBV5-1	TRBD1	TRBJ1-2	CASSHTGDRGPANYGYTF	TGCGCCAGCAGCCACACCGGGGACAGGGGGCCAGCTAACTATGGCTACACCTTC
once	TRBV10-3	TRBD1	TRBJ1-1	CAISATGGGRETEAFF	TGTGCCATCAGTGCCACAGGGGGCGGAAGGGAAACTGAAGCTTTCTTT
.	TRBV7-2	TRBD1	TRBJ2-7	CASSLKDRGSQYF	TGTGCCAGCAGCTTGAAGGACAGGGGGAGTCAGTACTTC
.	TRBV5-4	.	TRBJ2-5	CASSLGLGGETQYF	TGTGCCAGCAGCCTTGGACTGGGAGGAGAGACCCAGTACTTC
.	TRBV19	.	TRBJ2-3	CASSQDHTDTQYF	TGTGCCAGTAGTCAAGACCACACAGATACGCAGTATTTT
.	TRBV28	.	TRBJ1-1	CASSFRTEGNTEAFF	TGTGCCAGCAGTTTTCGGACGGAGGGGAACACTGAAGCTTTCTTT
.	TRBV7-2	TRBD2	TRBJ2-5	CASSLGPPSGAQETQYF	TGTGCCAGCAGCTTAGGTCCCCCTAGCGGGGCCCAAGAGACCCAGTACTTC
once	TRBV15	.	TRBJ1-5	CATSSGSNQPQHF	TGTGCCACCAGCAGCGGCAGCAATCAGCCCCAGCATTTT
few	TRBV6-6	.	TRBJ1-4	CASSTGRPNEKLFF	TGTGCCAGCAGCACAGGGCGTCCTAATGAAAAACTGTTTTTT